What follows are 12 T cell receptor beta chains derived from one specimen sequenced in a study of blood T cell repertoires in COVID-19. This table comes from immunoSEQ multiplex PCR, and its TCRdb copy is limited to in-frame clones, with some not included. The data hold over 55,000 clones, with 87% observed a single time. The source material was peripheral blood. These receptors were taken from a man between 45 and 60 years old with active COVID-19.

The chain uses TRBV6-4 and TRBJ2-1; 9 positions match TRBD1. The CDR3 runs to 14 residues. From germline, CDR1 is MRHNA and CDR2 SNTAGT. The V and J ends lost 4 bases and 9 bases, in that order; junction bases with no gene match: 7. The CDR3 spells CASSAAQGAVEQFF. CDR3 nucleotide sequence: TGTGCCAGCAGTGCCGCACAGGGGGCGGTTGAGCAGTTCTTC.

CDR3 in amino acids: CASSLGQGADTQYF. The CDR3 DNA follows: TGTGCCAGCAGCTTAGGTCAGGGGGCAGATACGCAGTATTTT. This chain uses TRBV12-1 with TRBJ2-3; no check of the table's D call, TRBD1, against the DNA was made. TRBV12-1 is listed as a pseudogene. CDR3 length equals 14 residues.

The V and J genes are TRBV19 and TRBJ1-5; tentative D call: TRBD1 (6 bases). The germline CDR1 and CDR2 sequences are LNHDA and SQIVND (reference sequence). This CDR3 region has 14 residues. Deletions cut 5 bases from V and 5 bases from J, with 13 bases between. As DNA, the CDR3 is TGTGCCAGTAGTGAAACGGACAGATATCAGCCCCAGCATTTT. This sequence encodes CASSETDRYQPQHF.

V is TRBV5-6 and J is TRBJ1-1; 10 bases are a match to TRBD1. From germline, CDR1 is SGHDT and CDR2 YYEEEE. CDR3 length: 17 amino acids. V shed 5 bases, J shed 3 bases, and the junction held 13 bases outside the gene matches. CDR3 residues: CASRYGTGVQGDTEAFF. CDR3 nucleotide sequence: TGTGCCAGCAGGTACGGGACAGGGGTCCAAGGGGACACTGAAGCTTTCTTT.

This clone appeared once. This sequence joins TRBV5-5 and TRBJ1-1; D gene ambiguous. Germline loops: CDR1 SGHKS, CDR2 YYEKEE (reference sequence). V lost 0 bases, J lost 4 bases, and 13 bases lay in between. This CDR3 has 15 amino acids. The CDR3 spells CASSLDPGSSTEAFF. The DNA for the CDR3 is TGTGCCAGCAGCTTGGATCCGGGGAGCTCCACTGAAGCTTTCTTT.

The rearrangement links TRBV7-9 to TRBJ2-7; D might be TRBD1 (5 bases). The CDR3 has 16 residues. Germline values: CDR1 SEHNR, CDR2 FQNEAQ (reference sequence). With 2 bases removed from V and 0 bases from J, the gap between germline ends came to 14 bases. The CDR3 reads CASSLSQQDNSYEQYF. The CDR3 nucleotides read TGTGCCAGCAGCTTATCCCAACAGGACAACTCCTACGAGCAGTACTTC.

This rearrangement joins TRBV5-1 to TRBJ2-1; 10 nucleotides match TRBD2. Germline assignment: CDR1 SGHRS and CDR2 YFSETQ. Trimming cost V 2 bases and J 0 bases; bases outside gene matches: 14. CDR3 length: 20 residues. As DNA, the CDR3 is TGCGCCAGCAGCTTCCCGGTGGGTAGCGGGAGGCCTAGCTCCTACAATGAGCAGTTCTTC. Its protein is CASSFPVGSGRPSSYNEQFF.

J is TRBJ2-3 and V is TRBV7-2, with D unresolved. The V end was cut by 6 bases, the J end by 2 bases, with 12 bases between. The germline V gene encodes CDR1 SGHTA and CDR2 FQGNSA. This CDR3 has 14 residues. DNA for the CDR3: TGTGCCAGCAGTTCCAAACTCCACACAGATACGCAGTATTTT. This codes for CASSSKLHTDTQYF.

This sequence joins TRBV4-2 and TRBJ1-4, with 10 positions matching TRBD1. Germline trimming cut 4 bases from V and 8 bases from J; bases unmatched to any gene: 7. The CDR3 runs 15 residues. Germline V gene sequence: CDR1 LGHNA, CDR2 YNFKEQ. The CDR3 here is CASSPMDRGGEKLFF. The CDR3 DNA reads TGTGCCAGCAGCCCCATGGACAGGGGGGGCGAAAAACTGTTTTTT.

The chain uses TRBV11-3 and TRBJ1-1; maybe TRBD1 (5 bases). This CDR3 has 14 residues. Germline CDR1 and CDR2: SGHNT and YENEEA. The V gene lost 4 bases and the J gene lost 4 bases, with 13 bases spanning the gap. CDR3 in amino acids: CASSSNGGITEAFF. The DNA of the CDR3 is TGTGCCAGCAGCTCGAACGGGGGAATCACTGAAGCTTTCTTT. Full variable domain (outside the CDR3, taken from reference TRBV11-3 and TRBJ1-1): EAGVVQSPRYKIIEKKQPVAFWCNPISGHNTLYWYLQNLGQGPELLIRYENEEAVDDSQLPKDRFSAERLKGVDSTLKIQPAELGDSAVYLCASSSNGGITEAFFGQGTRLTVV.

In DNA, the CDR3 is TGTGCCAGCAGCCCAACCCGGACTAGCGGGGGCACAGATACGCAGTATTTT. Translating it yields CASSPTRTSGGTDTQYF. This chain links TRBV3-1 (or the pseudogene TRBV3-2) with TRBJ2-3; 12 nucleotides match TRBD2. J gave up 1 base and V 4 bases, and 6 bases lay outside the gene matches. This CDR3 has 17 residues. Germline V lookup: CDR1 LGHDT, CDR2 YNNKEL (reference sequence).

V usage is TRBV6-5 and J usage is TRBJ1-1, with 10 positions matching TRBD1. V lost 7 bases to trimming and J lost 5 bases; unmatched junction nucleotides: 7. In germline, CDR1 is MNHEY, CDR2 SVGAGI. There are 14 residues in the CDR3. CDR3 residues: CASKDGTGATEAFF. CDR3 nucleotide sequence: TGTGCCAGCAAGGACGGGACAGGGGCGACTGAAGCTTTCTTT.